This TCR beta chain was observed in a study of beta chain features in type 1 diabetes. Study results and limitations: Moderate yet significant TCRB CDR3 shortening was seen in Type 1 diabetes patients in all four CD4+ subsets.

Per germline, CDR1 SGHTA and CDR2 FQGTGA. CDR3 size: 14 residues. V lost 1 base and J lost 5, with 11 bases in between. Isolated RNA was reverse transcribed in full, so expressed TCRB transcripts were sequenced. The assay was immunoSEQ multiplex PCR, and TCRdb's table has in-frame clones only and misses some. The sample yields roughly 150,000 clones, approximately 9% seen once. In its sample, this clone was seen a few times. Its target is unknown. V gene TRBV7-3 combines with J gene TRBJ1-1; no clear D. The source of this sequence is a woman aged 18-29 years with type 1 diabetes. The sample taken for sequencing was central memory CD4+ T cells from blood. The CDR3 coding sequence is TGTGCCAGCAGCTTAATTGCCCGAGAGACTGAAGCTTTCTTT. This gives the protein CASSLIARETEAFF.